The 12 T cell receptor beta chains listed next were all sequenced from one sample in a study of blood T cell repertoires in COVID-19. TCRdb's copy holds only in-frame clones and misses some; the assay was immunoSEQ multiplex PCR. In the table there are about 30,000 clones, about 91% of which are singletons. Sequencing used peripheral blood. These receptors were obtained from a man at least 80 years old with acute or convalescent COVID-19.

This rearrangement joins TRBV9 to TRBJ2-3; 8 positions agree with TRBD2. The J segment lost 0 bases and the V segment lost 4 bases, leaving 7 bases of the junction unmatched. Germline CDR1 is SGDLS and CDR2 is YYNGEE. The CDR3 sequence is 16 residues long. The CDR3 sequence is CASSPRAGVSTDTQYF. The CDR3 nucleotides are TGTGCCAGCAGCCCCCGAGCGGGGGTCAGCACAGATACGCAGTATTTT.

The chain carries TRBV6-4 and TRBJ2-3; 7 bases are a match to TRBD1. Germline loops: CDR1 MRHNA, CDR2 SNTAGT. The CDR3 covers 15 residues. J lost 1 base, V lost 5 bases, and 6 bases had no gene match. CDR3 in DNA: TGTGCCAGCAGTCTACAGGGGTTGGGCACAGATACGCAGTATTTT. Its protein is CASSLQGLGTDTQYF.

The gene calls are TRBV4-2 and TRBJ1-1; unclear D gene. Per germline, CDR1 LGHNA and CDR2 YNFKEQ. The CDR3 runs 13 residues. V lost 0 bases, J lost 3 bases, and 5 bases lay in between. The DNA of the CDR3 is TGTGCCAGCAGCCAAGATGTATACACTGAAGCTTTCTTT. Amino acid sequence: CASSQDVYTEAFF.

The CDR3 coding sequence is TGTGCCAGTAGTATGAAGGGGTACGAGCAGTACTTC. Protein sequence: CASSMKGYEQYF. The chain combines TRBV19 with TRBJ2-7, with D perhaps TRBD1 (5 bases). V was pared by 3 bases and J by 4 bases, with 7 bases between. The CDR3 runs to 12 residues. Germline V gene lookup returns CDR1 LNHDA and CDR2 SQIVND (reference sequence).

This CDR3 reads CASNAGGGSDTEAFF. The CDR3 DNA is TGTGCCAGCAACGCGGGCGGAGGGTCAGACACTGAAGCTTTCTTT. The chain recombines TRBV6-5 with TRBJ1-1; D is ambiguous. There are 15 residues in the CDR3. Germline V gene sequence: CDR1 MNHEY, CDR2 SVGAGI. Trimming stripped 7 bases from V and 3 bases from J, with 18 bases between.

V usage is TRBV7-2 and J usage is TRBJ2-1; 7 nucleotides agree with TRBD2. The length of the CDR3 is 17 residues. Germline V gene data show CDR1 as SGHTA and CDR2 as FQGNSA. The V segment lost 5 bases and the J segment 0 bases; nucleotides outside the gene matches: 10. The CDR3 DNA sequence: TGTGCCAGCAGCCCACGACTAGCAGAGAGCTCCTACAATGAGCAGTTCTTC. This encodes CASSPRLAESSYNEQFF.

The sample holds one count of this clone. The chain joins TRBV18 to TRBJ2-1; D ambiguous. V was cut by 3 bases and J by 3 bases, with 12 bases left in between. Germline V gene lookup returns CDR1 KGHSH and CDR2 LQKENI. This CDR3 spans 15 amino acids. The CDR3 sequence is CASSPTTMNYNEQFF. For the CDR3, the DNA is TGTGCCAGCTCACCCACGACAATGAACTACAATGAGCAGTTCTTC.

The rearrangement joins TRBV18 to TRBJ1-3; tentative D call: TRBD1 (6 bases). Germline CDR1 KGHSH, CDR2 LQKENI. The CDR3 has 15 residues. The V and J ends lost 1 base and 0 bases respectively, with 7 bases between them. The CDR3 DNA follows: TGTGCCAGCTCACCACGGACAGACTCTGGAAACACCATATATTTT. Its protein is CASSPRTDSGNTIYF.

This chain's CDR3 is CASSWRQGARDTQYF. CDR3 DNA: TGTGCCAGCAGCTGGAGACAGGGGGCGCGGGATACGCAGTATTTT. The J gene is TRBJ2-3, the V gene TRBV5-4; 10 positions agree with TRBD1. After removal of 3 bases from V and 6 bases from J, the junction contained 7 bases not matched to a gene. Germline V CDR1 and CDR2: SGHNT, YYREEE (reference sequence). CDR3 length: 15 residues.

The chain uses TRBV11-3 and TRBJ1-1; D is possibly TRBD1 (5 bases). V lost 3 bases and J 1 base, leaving 6 bases between the germline ends. CDR3 length equals 13 residues. Germline CDR1 is SGHNT and CDR2 is YENEEA. The CDR3 here is CASSFGQNTEAFF. In DNA form, the CDR3 reads TGTGCCAGCAGCTTCGGACAGAACACTGAAGCTTTCTTT.

This chain joins TRBV10-3 and TRBJ2-7; TRBD1 aligns across 9 bases. CDR1 is ENHRY and CDR2 is SYGVKD in the germline V gene. This CDR3 spans 14 amino acids. V lost 4 bases to trimming and J lost 3 bases; unmatched junction nucleotides: 4. The CDR3: CAISAPGQGYEQYF. Here the CDR3 DNA reads TGTGCCATCAGTGCCCCGGGACAGGGCTACGAGCAGTACTTC.

This rearrangement joins TRBV6-5 to TRBJ1-3, with TRBD1 as a possible D gene (6 bases). Trimming removed 6 bases from V and 0 bases from J, with 12 bases in between. The CDR3 has 15 amino acids. The germline gives CDR1 MNHEY, CDR2 SVGAGI. CDR3 in DNA: TGTGCCAGCAGCCTCGGACAGCTCTCTGGAAACACCATATATTTT. Protein: CASSLGQLSGNTIYF.